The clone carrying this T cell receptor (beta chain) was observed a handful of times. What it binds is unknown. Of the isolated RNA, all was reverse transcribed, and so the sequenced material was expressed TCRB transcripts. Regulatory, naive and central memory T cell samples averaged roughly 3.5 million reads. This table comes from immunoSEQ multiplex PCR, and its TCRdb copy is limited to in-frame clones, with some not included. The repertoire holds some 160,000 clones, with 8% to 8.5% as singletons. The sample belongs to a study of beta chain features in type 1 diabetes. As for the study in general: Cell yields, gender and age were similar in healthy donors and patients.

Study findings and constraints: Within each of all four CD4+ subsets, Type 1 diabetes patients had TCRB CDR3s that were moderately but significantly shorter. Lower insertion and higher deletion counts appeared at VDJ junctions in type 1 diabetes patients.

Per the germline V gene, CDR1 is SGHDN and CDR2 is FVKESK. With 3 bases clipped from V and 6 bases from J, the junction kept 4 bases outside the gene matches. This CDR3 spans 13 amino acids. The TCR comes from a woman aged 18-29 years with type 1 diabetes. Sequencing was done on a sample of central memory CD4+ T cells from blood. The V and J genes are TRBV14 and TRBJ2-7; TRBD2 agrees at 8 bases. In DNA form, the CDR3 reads TGTGCCAGCAGCCAGGGACTAGGTCGCGAGCAGTACTTC. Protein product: CASSQGLGREQYF. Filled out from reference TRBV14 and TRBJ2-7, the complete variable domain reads EAGVTQFPSHSVIEKGQTVTLRCDPISGHDNLYWYRRVMGKEIKFLLHFVKESKQDESGMPNNRFLAERTGGTYSTLKVQPAELEDSGVYFCASSQGLGREQYFGPGTRLTVT.